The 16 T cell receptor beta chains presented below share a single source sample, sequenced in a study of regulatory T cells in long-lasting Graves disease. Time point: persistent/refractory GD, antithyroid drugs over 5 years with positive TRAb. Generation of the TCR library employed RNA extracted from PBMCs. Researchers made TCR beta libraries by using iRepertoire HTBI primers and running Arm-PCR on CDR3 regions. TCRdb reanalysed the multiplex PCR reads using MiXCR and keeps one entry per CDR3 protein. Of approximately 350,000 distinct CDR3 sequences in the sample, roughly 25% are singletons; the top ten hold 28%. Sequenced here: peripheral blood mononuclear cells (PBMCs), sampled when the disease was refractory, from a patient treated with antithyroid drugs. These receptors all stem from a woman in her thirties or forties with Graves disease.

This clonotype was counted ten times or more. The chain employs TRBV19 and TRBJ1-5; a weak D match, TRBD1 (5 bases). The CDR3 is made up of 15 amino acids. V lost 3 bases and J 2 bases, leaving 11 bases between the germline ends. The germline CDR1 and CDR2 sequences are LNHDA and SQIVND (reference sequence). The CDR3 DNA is TGTGCCAGTAGTATGGCGGGGGTCGGCAATCAGCCCCAGCATTTT. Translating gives CASSMAGVGNQPQHF. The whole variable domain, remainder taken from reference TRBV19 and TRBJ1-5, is DGGITQSPKYLFRKEGQNVTLSCEQNLNHDAMYWYRQDPGQGLRLIYYSQIVNDFQKGDIAEGYSVSREKKESFPLTVTSAQKNPTAFYLCASSMAGVGNQPQHFGDGTRLSIL.

CDR3 residues: CASSLMVMGDSEAFF. The CDR3 coding sequence is TGCGCCAGCAGCTTGATGGTAATGGGGGACTCTGAAGCTTTCTTT. This chain joins TRBV5-1 and TRBJ1-1, with D maybe TRBD1 (5 bases). This CDR3 spans 15 amino acids. Germline assignment: CDR1 SGHRS and CDR2 YFSETQ. V shed 1 base and J shed 6 bases, with 16 bases lying between them.

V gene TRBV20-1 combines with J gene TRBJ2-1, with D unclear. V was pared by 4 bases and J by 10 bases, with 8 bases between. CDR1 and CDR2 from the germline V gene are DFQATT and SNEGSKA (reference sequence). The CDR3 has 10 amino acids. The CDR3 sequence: CSATSREQFF. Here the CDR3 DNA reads TGCAGTGCTACCTCCCGAGAGCAGTTCTTC.

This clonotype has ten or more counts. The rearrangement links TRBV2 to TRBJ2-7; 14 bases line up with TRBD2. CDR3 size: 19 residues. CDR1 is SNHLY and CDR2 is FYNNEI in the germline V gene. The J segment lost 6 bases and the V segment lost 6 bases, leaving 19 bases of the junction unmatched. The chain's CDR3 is CASRGRTDGTSGSIGEQYF. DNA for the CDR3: TGTGCCAGCAGAGGAAGGACAGACGGGACTAGCGGGAGTATCGGCGAGCAGTACTTC.

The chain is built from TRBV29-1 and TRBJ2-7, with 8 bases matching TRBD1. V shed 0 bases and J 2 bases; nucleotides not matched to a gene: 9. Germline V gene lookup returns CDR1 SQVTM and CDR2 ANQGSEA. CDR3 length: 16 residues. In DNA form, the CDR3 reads TGCAGCGTTGAAGAGGTTACCGCAGGGGGCCCCTACGAGCAGTACTTC. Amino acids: CSVEEVTAGGPYEQYF.

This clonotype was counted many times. This chain's CDR3 is CASSLGGGNQGNYGYTF. The CDR3 bases are TGTGCCAGCAGCTTAGGTGGAGGGAATCAAGGAAACTATGGCTACACCTTC. The chain couples TRBV11-2 to TRBJ1-2; the D is unclear. The CDR3 is made up of 17 amino acids. V gave up 1 base and J gave up 2 bases, with 17 bases separating them. CDR1 and CDR2 from the germline V gene are SGHAT and FQNNGV. Together with reference TRBV11-2 and TRBJ1-2, the CDR3 gives the full variable domain: EAGVAQSPRYKIIEKRQSVAFWCNPISGHATLYWYQQILGQGPKLLIQFQNNGVVDDSQLPKDRFSAERLKGVDSTLKIQPAKLEDSAVYLCASSLGGGNQGNYGYTFGSGTRLTVV.

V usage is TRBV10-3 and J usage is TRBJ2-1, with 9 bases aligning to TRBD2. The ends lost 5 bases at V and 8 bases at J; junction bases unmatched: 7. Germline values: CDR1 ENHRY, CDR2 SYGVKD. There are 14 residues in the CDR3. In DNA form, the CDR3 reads TGTGCCATCAGTCCCTTAGCGGGAGTCCATGAGCAGTTCTTC. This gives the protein CAISPLAGVHEQFF.

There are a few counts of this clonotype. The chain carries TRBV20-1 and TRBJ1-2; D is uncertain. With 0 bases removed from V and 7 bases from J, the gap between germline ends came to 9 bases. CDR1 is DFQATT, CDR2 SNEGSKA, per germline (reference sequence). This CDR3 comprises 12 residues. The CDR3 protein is CSARDWVGGYTF. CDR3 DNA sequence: TGCAGTGCTAGAGATTGGGTGGGTGGCTACACCTTC.

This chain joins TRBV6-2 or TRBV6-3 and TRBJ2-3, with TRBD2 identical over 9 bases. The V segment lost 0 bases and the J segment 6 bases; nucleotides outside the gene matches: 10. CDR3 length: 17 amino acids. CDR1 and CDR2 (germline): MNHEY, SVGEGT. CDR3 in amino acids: CASSYSKGLARPDTQYF. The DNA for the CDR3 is TGTGCCAGCAGTTACTCGAAGGGACTAGCCCGTCCCGATACGCAGTATTTT.

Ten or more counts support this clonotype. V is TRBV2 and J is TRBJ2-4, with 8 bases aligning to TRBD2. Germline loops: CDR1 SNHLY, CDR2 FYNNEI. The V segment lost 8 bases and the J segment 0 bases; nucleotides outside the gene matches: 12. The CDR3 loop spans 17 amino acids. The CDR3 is CASSLGLAELAKNIQYF. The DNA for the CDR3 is TGTGCCAGCTCCCTAGGACTAGCAGAACTAGCCAAAAACATTCAGTACTTC.

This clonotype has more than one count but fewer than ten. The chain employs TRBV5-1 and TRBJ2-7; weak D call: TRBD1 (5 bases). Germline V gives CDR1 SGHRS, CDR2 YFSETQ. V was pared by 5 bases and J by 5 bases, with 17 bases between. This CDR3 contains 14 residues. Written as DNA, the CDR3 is TGCGCCAGCAGTCCAAGGGGCAGGGTAGACGAGCAGTACTTC. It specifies CASSPRGRVDEQYF.

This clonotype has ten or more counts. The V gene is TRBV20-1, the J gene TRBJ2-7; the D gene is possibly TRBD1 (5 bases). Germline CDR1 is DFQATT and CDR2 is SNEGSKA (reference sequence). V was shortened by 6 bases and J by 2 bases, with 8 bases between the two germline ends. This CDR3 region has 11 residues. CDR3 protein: CSAFRAYEQYF. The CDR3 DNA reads TGCAGTGCCTTCAGGGCCTACGAGCAGTACTTC.

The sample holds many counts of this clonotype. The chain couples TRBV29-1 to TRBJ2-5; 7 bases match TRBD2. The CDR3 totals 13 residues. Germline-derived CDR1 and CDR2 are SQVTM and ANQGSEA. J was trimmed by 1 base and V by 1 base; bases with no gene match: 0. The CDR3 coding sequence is TGCAGCGTTGAAGGGGAGGGCCAAGAGACCCAGTACTTC. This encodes CSVEGEGQETQYF. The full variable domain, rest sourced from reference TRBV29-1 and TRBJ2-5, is SAVISQKPSRDICQRGTSLTIQCQVDSQVTMMFWYRQQPGQSLTLIATANQGSEATYESGFVIDKFPISRPNLTFSTLTVSNMSPEDSSIYLCSVEGEGQETQYFGPGTRLLVL.

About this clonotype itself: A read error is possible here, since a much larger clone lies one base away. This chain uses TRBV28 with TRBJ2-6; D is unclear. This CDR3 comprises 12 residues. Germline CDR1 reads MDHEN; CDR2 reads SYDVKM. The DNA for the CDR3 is TGTGCCAGCGGTTTATCGGCCAACGTCCTGACTTTC. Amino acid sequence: CASGLSANVLTF. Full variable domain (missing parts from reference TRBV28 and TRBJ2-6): DVKVTQSSRYLVKRTGEKVFLECVQDMDHENMFWYRQDPGLGLRLIYFSYDVKMKEKGDIPEGYSVSREKKERFSLILESASTNQTSMYLCASGLSANVLTFGAGSRLTVL.

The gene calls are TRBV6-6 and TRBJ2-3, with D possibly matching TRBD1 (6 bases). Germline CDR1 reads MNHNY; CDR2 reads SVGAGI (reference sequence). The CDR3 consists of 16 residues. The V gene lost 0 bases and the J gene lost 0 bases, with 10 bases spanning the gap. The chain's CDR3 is CASSYSGAMSTDTQYF. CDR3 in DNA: TGTGCCAGCAGTTACTCGGGGGCTATGAGCACAGATACGCAGTATTTT.

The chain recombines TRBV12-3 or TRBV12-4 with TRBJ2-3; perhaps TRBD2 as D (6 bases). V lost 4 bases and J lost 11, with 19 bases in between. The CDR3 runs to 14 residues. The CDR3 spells CASSSPAYSGEQYF. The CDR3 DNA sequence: TGTGCCAGCAGTTCCCCCGCCTATTCGGGGGAGCAGTATTTT.